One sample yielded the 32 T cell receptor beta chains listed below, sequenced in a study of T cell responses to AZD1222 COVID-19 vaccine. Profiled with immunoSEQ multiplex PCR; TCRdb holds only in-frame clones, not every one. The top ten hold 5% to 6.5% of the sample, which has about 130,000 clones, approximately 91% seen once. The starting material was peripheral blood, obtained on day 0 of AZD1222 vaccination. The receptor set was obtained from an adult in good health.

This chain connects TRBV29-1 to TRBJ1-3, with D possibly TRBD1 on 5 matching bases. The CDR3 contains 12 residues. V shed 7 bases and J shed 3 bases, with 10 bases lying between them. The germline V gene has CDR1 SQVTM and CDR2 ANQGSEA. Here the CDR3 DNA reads TGCAGCGCCGGGACGGATGGAAACACCATATATTTT. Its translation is CSAGTDGNTIYF.

CDR3 sequence: CAWSGRTGVGGYTF. The CDR3 coding sequence is TGTGCCTGGAGTGGAAGAACAGGGGTTGGCGGCTACACCTTC. The chain is built from TRBV30 and TRBJ1-2; TRBD1 aligns across 7 bases. The CDR3 sequence is 14 residues long. CDR1 GTSNPN and CDR2 SVGIG come from the germline V gene (reference sequence). The V and J ends lost 1 base and 8 bases, in that order; junction bases with no gene match: 10.

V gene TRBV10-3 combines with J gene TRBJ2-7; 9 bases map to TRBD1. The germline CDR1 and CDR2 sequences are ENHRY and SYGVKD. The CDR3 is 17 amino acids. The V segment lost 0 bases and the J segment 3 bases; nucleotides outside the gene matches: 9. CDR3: CAISESIGDRAHYEQYF. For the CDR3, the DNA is TGTGCCATCAGTGAGTCGATAGGGGACAGGGCACACTACGAGCAGTACTTC.

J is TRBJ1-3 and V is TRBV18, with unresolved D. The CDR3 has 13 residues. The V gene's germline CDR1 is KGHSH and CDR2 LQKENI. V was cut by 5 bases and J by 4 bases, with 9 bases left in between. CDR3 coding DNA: TGTGCCAGCTCATCTTCGGAGGGAAACACCATATATTTT. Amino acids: CASSSSEGNTIYF.

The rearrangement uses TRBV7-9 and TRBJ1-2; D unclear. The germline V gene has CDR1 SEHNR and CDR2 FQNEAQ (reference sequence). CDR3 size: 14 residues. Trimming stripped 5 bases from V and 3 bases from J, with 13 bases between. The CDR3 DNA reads TGTGCCAGCAGCCTCCAAACCTGGGACTATGGCTACACCTTC. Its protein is CASSLQTWDYGYTF.

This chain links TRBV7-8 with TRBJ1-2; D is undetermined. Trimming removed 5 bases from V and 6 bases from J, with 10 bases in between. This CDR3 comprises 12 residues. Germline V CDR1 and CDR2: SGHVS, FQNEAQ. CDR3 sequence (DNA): TGTGCCAGCAGCCCTGGGAGGGATGGCTACACCTTC. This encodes CASSPGRDGYTF.

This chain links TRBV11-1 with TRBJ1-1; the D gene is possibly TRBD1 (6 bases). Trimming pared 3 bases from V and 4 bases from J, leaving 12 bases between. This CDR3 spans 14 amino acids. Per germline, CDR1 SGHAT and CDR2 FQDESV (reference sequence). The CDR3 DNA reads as TGTGCCAGCAGCTTGATGGTCAGGGGCACTGAAGCTTTCTTT. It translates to CASSLMVRGTEAFF.

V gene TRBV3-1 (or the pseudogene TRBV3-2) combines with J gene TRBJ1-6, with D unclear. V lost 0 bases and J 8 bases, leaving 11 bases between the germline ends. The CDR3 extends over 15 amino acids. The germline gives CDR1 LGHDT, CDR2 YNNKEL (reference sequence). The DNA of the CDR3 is TGTGCCAGCAGCCAAGAGGCCGGGCCATATTCACCCCTCCACTTT. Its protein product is CASSQEAGPYSPLHF.

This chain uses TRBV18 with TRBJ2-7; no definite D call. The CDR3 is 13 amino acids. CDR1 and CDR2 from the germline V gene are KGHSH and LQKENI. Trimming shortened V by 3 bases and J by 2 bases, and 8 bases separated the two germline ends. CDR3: CASSPPVTYEQYF. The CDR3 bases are TGTGCCAGCTCACCCCCTGTAACCTACGAGCAGTACTTC.

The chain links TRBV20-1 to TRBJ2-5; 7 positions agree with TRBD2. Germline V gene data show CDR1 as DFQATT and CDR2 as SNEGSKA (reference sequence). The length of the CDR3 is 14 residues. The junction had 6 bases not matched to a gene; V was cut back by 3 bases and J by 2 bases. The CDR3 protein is CSASKYGGQETQYF. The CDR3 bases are TGCAGTGCTAGTAAATACGGGGGGCAAGAGACCCAGTACTTC.

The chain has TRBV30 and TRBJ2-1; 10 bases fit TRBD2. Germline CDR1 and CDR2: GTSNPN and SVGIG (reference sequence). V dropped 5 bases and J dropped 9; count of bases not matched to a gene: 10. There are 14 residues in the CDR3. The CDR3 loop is CAWSPQRGGGEQFF. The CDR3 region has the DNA TGTGCCTGGTCCCCTCAGCGGGGGGGAGGTGAGCAGTTCTTC.

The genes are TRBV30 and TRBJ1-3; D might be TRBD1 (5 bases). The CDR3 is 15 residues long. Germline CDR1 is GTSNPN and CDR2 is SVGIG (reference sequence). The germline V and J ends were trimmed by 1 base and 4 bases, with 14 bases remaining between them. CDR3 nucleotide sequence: TGTGCCTGGAGTGCCGGGACGGTGGGGGGAAACACCATATATTTT. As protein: CAWSAGTVGGNTIYF.

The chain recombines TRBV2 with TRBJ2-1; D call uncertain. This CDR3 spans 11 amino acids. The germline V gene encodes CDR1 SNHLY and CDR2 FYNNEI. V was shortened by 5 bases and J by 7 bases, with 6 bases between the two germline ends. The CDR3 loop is CASSRPNEQFF. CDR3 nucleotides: TGTGCCAGCAGTCGACCTAATGAGCAGTTCTTC.

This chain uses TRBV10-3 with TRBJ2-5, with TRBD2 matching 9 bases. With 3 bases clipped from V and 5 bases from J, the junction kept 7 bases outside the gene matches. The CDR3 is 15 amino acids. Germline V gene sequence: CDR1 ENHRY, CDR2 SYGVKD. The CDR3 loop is CAISDHGGGVETQYF. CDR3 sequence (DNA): TGTGCCATCAGTGACCATGGCGGGGGGGTTGAGACCCAGTACTTC.

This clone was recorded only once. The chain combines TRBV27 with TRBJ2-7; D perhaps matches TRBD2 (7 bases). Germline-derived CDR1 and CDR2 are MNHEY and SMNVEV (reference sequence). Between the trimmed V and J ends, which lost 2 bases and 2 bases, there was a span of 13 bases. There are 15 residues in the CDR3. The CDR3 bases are TGTGCCAGCAGTTTACATGGGGGGGCGACCTACGAGCAGTACTTC. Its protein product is CASSLHGGATYEQYF.

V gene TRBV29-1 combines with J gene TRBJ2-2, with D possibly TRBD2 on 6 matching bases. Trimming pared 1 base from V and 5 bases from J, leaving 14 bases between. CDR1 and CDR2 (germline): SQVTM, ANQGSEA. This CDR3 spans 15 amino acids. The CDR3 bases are TGCAGCGTTGAAGGACGACCAGGGACTACCGGGGAGCTGTTTTTT. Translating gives CSVEGRPGTTGELFF.

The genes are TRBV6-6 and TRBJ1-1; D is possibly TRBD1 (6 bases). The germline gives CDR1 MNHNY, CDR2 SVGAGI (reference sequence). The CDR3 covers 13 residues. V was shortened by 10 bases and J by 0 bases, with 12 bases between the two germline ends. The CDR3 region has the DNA TGTGCCACCCTTAGGGGGATGAACACTGAAGCTTTCTTT. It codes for CATLRGMNTEAFF.

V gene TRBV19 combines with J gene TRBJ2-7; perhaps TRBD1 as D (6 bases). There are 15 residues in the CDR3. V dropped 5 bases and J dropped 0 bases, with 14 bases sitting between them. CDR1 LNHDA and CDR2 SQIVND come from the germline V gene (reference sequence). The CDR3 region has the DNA TGTGCCAGTAGTTATTCAGGGGAGAGCTCCTACGAGCAGTACTTC. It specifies CASSYSGESSYEQYF. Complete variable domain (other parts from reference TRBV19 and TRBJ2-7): DGGITQSPKYLFRKEGQNVTLSCEQNLNHDAMYWYRQDPGQGLRLIYYSQIVNDFQKGDIAEGYSVSREKKESFPLTVTSAQKNPTAFYLCASSYSGESSYEQYFGPGTRLTVT.

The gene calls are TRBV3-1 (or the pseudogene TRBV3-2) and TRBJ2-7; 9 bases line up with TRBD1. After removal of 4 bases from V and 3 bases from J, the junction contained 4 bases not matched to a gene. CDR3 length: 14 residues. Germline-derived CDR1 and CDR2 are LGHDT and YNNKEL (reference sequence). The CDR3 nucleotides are TGTGCCAGCAGCCGCTCGGACAGGGGCTACGAGCAGTACTTC. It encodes CASSRSDRGYEQYF.

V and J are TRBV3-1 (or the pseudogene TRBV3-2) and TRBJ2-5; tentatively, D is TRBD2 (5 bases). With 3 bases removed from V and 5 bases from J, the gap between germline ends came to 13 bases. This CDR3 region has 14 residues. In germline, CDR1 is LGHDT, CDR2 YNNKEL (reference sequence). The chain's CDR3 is CASSHRLSWETQYF. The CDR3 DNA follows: TGTGCCAGCAGCCACCGACTATCGTGGGAGACCCAGTACTTC.

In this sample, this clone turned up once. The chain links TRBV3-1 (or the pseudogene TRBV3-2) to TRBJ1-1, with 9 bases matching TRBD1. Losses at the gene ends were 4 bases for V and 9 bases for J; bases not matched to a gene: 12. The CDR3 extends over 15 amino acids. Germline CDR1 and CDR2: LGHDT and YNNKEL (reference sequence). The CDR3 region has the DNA TGTGCCAGCAGCCCACAGGGGGCCTCGAGGGCGAAAGCTTTCTTT. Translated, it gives CASSPQGASRAKAFF.

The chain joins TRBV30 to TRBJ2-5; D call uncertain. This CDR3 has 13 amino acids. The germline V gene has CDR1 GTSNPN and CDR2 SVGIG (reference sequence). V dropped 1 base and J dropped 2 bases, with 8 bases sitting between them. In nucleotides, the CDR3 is TGTGCCTGGAGTGGTGGAGTTCAAGAGACCCAGTACTTC. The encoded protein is CAWSGGVQETQYF. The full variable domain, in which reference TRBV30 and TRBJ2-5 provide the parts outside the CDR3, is SQTIHQWPATLVQPVGSPLSLECTVEGTSNPNLYWYRQAAGRGLQLLFYSVGIGQISSEVPQNLSASRPQDRQFILSSKKLLLSDSGFYLCAWSGGVQETQYFGPGTRLLVL.

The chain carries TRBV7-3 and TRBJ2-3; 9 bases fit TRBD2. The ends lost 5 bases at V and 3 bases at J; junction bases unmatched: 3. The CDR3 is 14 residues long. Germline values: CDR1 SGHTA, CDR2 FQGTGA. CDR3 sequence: CASSRLAGTDTQYF. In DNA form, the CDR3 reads TGTGCCAGCAGCCGGCTAGCGGGGACAGATACGCAGTATTTT.

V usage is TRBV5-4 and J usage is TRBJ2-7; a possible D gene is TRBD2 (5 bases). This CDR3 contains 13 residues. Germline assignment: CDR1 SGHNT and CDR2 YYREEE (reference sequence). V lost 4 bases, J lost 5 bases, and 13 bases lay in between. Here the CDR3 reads CASSVGAGDEQYF. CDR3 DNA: TGTGCCAGCAGCGTCGGTGCCGGGGACGAGCAGTACTTC.

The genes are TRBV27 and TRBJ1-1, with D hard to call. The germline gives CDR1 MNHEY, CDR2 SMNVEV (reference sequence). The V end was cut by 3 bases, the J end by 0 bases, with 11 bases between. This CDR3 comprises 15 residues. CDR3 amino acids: CASSLAPSMNTEAFF. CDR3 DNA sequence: TGTGCCAGCAGTTTGGCTCCATCTATGAACACTGAAGCTTTCTTT.

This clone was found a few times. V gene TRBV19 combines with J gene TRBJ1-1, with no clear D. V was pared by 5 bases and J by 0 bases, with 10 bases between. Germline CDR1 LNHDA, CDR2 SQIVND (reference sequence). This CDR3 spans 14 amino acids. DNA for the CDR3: TGTGCCAGTAGTCCCAGCCTTATGAACACTGAAGCTTTCTTT. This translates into CASSPSLMNTEAFF.

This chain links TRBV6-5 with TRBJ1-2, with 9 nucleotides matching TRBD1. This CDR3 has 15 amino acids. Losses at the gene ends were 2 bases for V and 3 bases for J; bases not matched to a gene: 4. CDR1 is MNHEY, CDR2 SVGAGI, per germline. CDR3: CASSYGRTGDYGYTF. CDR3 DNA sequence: TGTGCCAGCAGTTACGGCCGGACAGGGGACTATGGCTACACCTTC.

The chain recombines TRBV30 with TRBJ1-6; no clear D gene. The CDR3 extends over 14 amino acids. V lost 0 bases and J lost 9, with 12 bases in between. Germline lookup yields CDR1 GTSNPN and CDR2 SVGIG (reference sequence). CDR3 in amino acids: CAWSVIGHGSPLHF. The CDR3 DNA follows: TGTGCCTGGAGTGTGATAGGGCACGGTTCACCCCTCCACTTT.

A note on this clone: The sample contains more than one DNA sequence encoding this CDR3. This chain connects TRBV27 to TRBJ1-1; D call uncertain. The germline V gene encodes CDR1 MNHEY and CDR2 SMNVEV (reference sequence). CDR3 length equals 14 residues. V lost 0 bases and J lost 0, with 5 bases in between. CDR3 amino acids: CASSLSGVNTEAFF. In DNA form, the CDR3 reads TGTGCCAGCAGTTTATCGGGAGTGAACACTGAAGCTTTCTTT.

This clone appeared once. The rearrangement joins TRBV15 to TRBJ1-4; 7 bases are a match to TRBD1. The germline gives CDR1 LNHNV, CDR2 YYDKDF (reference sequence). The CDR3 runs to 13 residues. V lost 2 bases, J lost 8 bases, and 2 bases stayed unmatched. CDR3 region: CATSRPRGEKLFF. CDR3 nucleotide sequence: TGTGCCACCAGCAGACCCAGGGGGGAAAAACTGTTTTTT.

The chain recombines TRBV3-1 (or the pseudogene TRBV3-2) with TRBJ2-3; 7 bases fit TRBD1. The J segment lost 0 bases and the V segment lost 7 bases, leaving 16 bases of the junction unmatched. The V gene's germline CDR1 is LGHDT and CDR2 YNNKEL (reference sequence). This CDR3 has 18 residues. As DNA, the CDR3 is TGTGCCAGCACCCCGGGACAGCCAAAACACCTTAGCACAGATACGCAGTATTTT. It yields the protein CASTPGQPKHLSTDTQYF.

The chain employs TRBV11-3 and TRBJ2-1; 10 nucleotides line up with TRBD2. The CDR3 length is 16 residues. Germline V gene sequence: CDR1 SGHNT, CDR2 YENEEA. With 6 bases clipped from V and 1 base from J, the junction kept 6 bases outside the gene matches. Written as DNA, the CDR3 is TGTGCCAGCAGTCCCAGCGGGGGGGCGTCCTACAATGAGCAGTTCTTC. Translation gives CASSPSGGASYNEQFF. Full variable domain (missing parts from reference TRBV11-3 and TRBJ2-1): EAGVVQSPRYKIIEKKQPVAFWCNPISGHNTLYWYLQNLGQGPELLIRYENEEAVDDSQLPKDRFSAERLKGVDSTLKIQPAELGDSAVYLCASSPSGGASYNEQFFGPGTRLTVL.